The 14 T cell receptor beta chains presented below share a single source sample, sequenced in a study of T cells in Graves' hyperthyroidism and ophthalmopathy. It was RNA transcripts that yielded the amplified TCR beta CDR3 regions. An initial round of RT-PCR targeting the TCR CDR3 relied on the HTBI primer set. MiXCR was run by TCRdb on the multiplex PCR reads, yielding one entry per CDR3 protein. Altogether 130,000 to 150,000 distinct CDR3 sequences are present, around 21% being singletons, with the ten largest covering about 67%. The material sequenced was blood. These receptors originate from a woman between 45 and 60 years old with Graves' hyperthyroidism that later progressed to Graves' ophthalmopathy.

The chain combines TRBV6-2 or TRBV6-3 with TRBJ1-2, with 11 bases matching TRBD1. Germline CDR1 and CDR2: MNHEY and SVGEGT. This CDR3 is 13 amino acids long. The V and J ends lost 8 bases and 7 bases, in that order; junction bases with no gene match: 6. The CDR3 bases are TGTGCCAGCCATAGGACAGGGGGCGGTGGCTACACCTTC. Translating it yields CASHRTGGGGYTF.

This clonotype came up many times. CDR3: CASKFVPFSGNTIYF. In nucleotides, the CDR3 is TGTGCCAGCAAATTTGTCCCCTTCTCTGGAAACACCATATATTTT. V and J are TRBV2 and TRBJ1-3, with unresolved D. The CDR3 is made up of 15 amino acids. In germline, CDR1 is SNHLY, CDR2 FYNNEI. Trimming took 7 bases from V and 0 from J, leaving 13 bases between them.

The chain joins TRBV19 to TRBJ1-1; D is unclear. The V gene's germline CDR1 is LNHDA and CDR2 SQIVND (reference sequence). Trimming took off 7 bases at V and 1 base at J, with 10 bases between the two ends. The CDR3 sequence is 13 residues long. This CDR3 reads CASNLLGNTEAFF. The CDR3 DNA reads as TGTGCCAGTAACTTGCTGGGGAACACTGAAGCTTTCTTT.

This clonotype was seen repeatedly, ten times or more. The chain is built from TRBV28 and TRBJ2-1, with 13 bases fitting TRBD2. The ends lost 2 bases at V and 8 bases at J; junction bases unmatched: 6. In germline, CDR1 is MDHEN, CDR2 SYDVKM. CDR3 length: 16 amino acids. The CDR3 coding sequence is TGTGCCAGCAGTTTAGAACTAGCGGGAGGGTCGGATGAGCAGTTCTTC. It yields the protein CASSLELAGGSDEQFF.

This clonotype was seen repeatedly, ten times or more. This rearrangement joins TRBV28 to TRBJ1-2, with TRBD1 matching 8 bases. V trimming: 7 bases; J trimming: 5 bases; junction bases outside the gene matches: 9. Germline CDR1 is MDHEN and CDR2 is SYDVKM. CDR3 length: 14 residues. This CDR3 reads CASTDPQGVYGYTF. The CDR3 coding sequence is TGTGCCAGCACGGACCCACAGGGGGTATATGGCTACACCTTC.

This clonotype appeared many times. CDR3 nucleotides: TGTGCCAGCAGACGGACAGGGGGCATTTCCTACGAGCAGTACTTC. Protein sequence: CASRRTGGISYEQYF. The rearrangement links TRBV28 to TRBJ2-7; 11 bases align to TRBD1. V trimming: 6 bases; J trimming: 1 base; junction bases outside the gene matches: 5. Germline V lookup: CDR1 MDHEN, CDR2 SYDVKM. This CDR3 region has 15 residues.

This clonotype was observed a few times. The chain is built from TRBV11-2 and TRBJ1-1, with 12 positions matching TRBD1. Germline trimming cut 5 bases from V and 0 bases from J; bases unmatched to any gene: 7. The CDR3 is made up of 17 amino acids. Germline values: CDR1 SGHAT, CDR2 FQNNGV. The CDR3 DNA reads TGTGCCAGCAGCCCCAGGGACAGGGGGCTAATGAACACTGAAGCTTTCTTT. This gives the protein CASSPRDRGLMNTEAFF.

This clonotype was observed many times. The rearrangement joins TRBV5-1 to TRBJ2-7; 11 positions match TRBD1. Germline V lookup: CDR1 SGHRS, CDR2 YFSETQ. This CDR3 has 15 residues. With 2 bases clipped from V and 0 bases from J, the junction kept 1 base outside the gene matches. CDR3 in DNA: TGCGCCAGCAGCTTCGGGACAGGGGGCTCCTACGAGCAGTACTTC. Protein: CASSFGTGGSYEQYF.

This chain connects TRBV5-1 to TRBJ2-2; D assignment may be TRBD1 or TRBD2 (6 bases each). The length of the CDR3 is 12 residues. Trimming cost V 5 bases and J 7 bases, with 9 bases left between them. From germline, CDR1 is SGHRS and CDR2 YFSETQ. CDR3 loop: CASRGGIGELFF. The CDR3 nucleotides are TGCGCCAGCAGAGGGGGGATCGGGGAGCTGTTTTTT.

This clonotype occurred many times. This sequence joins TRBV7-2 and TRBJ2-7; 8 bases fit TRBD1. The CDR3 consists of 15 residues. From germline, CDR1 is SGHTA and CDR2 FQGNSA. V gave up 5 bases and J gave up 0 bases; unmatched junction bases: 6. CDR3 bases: TGTGCCAGCAGCGTACGACAGGGGCACTCCTACGAGCAGTACTTC. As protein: CASSVRQGHSYEQYF. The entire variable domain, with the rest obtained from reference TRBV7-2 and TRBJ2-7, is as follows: GAGVSQSPSNKVTEKGKDVELRCDPISGHTALYWYRQSLGQGLEFLIYFQGNSAPDKSGLPSDRFSAERTGGSVSTLTIQRTQQEDSAVYLCASSVRQGHSYEQYFGPGTRLTVT.

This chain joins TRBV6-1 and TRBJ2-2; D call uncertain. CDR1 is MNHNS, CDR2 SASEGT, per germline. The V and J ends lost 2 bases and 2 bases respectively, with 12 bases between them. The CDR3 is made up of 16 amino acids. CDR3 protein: CASSENRLANTGELFF. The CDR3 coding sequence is TGTGCCAGCAGTGAAAATAGACTGGCTAACACCGGGGAGCTGTTTTTT.

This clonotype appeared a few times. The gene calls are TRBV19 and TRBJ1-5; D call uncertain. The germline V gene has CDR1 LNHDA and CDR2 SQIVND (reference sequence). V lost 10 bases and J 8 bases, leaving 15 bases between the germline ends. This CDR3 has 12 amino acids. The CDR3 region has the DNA TGTGCCACCCAAGACCCGGGGAAGCCCCAGCATTTT. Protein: CATQDPGKPQHF.

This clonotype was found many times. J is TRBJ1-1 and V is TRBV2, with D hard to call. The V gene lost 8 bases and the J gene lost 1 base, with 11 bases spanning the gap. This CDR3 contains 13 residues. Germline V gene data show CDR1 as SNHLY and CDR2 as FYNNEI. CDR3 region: CASRAESNTEAFF. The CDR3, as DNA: TGTGCCAGCCGGGCGGAGTCGAACACTGAAGCTTTCTTT.

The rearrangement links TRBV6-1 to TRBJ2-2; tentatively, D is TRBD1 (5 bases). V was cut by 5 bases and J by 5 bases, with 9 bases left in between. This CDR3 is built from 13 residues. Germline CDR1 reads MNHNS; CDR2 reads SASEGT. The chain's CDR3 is CASSQTGTGELFF. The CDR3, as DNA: TGTGCCAGCAGTCAAACAGGAACCGGGGAGCTGTTTTTT.